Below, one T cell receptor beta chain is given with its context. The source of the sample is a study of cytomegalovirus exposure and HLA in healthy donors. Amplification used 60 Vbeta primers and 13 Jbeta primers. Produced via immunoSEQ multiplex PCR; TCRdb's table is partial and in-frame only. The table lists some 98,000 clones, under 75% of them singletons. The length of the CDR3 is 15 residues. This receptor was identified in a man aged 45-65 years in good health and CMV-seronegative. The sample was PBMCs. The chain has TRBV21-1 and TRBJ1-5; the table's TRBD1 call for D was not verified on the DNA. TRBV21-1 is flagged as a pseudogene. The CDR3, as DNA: TGTGCCAGCGGGGACGGGACATTTGATAATCAGCCCCAGCATTTT. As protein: CASGDGTFDNQPQHF.